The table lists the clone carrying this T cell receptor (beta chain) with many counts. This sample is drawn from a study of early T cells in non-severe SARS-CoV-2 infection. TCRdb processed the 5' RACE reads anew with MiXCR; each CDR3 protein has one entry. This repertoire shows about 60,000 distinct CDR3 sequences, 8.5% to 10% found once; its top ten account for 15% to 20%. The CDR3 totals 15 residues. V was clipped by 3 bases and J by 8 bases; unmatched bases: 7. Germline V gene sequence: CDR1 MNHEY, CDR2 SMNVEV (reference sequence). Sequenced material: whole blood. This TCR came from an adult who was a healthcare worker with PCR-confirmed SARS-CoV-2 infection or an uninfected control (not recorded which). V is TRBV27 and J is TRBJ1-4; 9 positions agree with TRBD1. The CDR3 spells CASSFAGTGPEKLFF. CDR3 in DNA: TGTGCCAGCAGTTTCGCCGGGACAGGGCCCGAAAAACTGTTTTTT.